These 32 T cell receptor beta chains came from one sample sequenced in a study of blood T cell repertoires in COVID-19. The method was immunoSEQ multiplex PCR; TCRdb's version includes in-frame clones alone and lacks a portion of them. Counted here are 220,000 or so clones, 80% to 85% occurring once; the ten biggest clones make up 20%. Sequencing was done on a sample of peripheral blood. The receptors shown here come from a man aged 25-40 years with active or convalescent COVID-19.

This clone was detected only once. The CDR3 coding sequence is TGTGCCAGCAGCCCGACAGGCACCAATCAGCCCCAGCATTTT. Its translation: CASSPTGTNQPQHF. The rearrangement links TRBV14 to TRBJ1-5; maybe TRBD1 (6 bases). This CDR3 has 14 residues. From germline, CDR1 is SGHDN and CDR2 FVKESK. V lost 4 bases, J lost 3 bases, and 10 bases lay in between.

This clone was seen at least ten times. The V gene is TRBV30, the J gene TRBJ1-4; D is perhaps TRBD1 (6 bases). Germline V CDR1 and CDR2: GTSNPN, SVGIG (reference sequence). The CDR3 length is 15 residues. Deletions cut 0 bases from V and 3 bases from J, with 11 bases between. CDR3 coding DNA: TGTGCCTGGAGTGTCCTACAGGGACCTAATGAAAAACTGTTTTTT. It specifies CAWSVLQGPNEKLFF.

This clone was detected only once. The chain carries TRBV10-1 and TRBJ1-5; D gene uncertain. CDR3 length: 13 residues. Germline assignment: CDR1 WNHNN and CDR2 SYGVQD (reference sequence). The germline V and J ends were trimmed by 5 bases and 4 bases, with 9 bases remaining between them. CDR3 sequence (DNA): TGCGCCAGCAGTCCGACTGAGAATCAGCCCCAGCATTTT. Protein: CASSPTENQPQHF.

The chain couples TRBV19 to TRBJ1-1, with TRBD1 matching over 7 bases. The CDR3 length is 15 residues. Germline lookup yields CDR1 LNHDA and CDR2 SQIVND (reference sequence). The J segment lost 3 bases and the V segment lost 9 bases, leaving 13 bases of the junction unmatched. CDR3 nucleotide sequence: TGTGCCAGCTATCCCCCTGGACAGGTTGACACTGAAGCTTTCTTT. Protein sequence: CASYPPGQVDTEAFF.

The rearrangement uses TRBV7-2 and TRBJ1-2; D is ambiguous. The CDR3 runs to 14 residues. Looked up from germline, CDR1 is SGHTA and CDR2 is FQGNSA. V lost 2 bases to trimming and J lost 0 bases, with 7 bases between them. The CDR3 bases are TGTGCCAGCAGCTTATTACAAGCTAACTATGGCTACACCTTC. Its translation is CASSLLQANYGYTF.

The J gene is TRBJ1-4, the V gene TRBV2; D may be TRBD1 (5 bases). The CDR3 has 15 residues. The V and J ends lost 7 bases and 7 bases respectively, with 19 bases between them. The germline V gene has CDR1 SNHLY and CDR2 FYNNEI. The CDR3: CASKGQGDRAEKLFF. CDR3 bases: TGTGCCAGCAAGGGTCAAGGGGATCGGGCTGAAAAACTGTTTTTT.

The rearrangement joins TRBV3-1 (or the pseudogene TRBV3-2) to TRBJ2-1, with 8 bases identical to TRBD2. Germline lookup yields CDR1 LGHDT and CDR2 YNNKEL (reference sequence). CDR3 length: 15 residues. V lost 4 bases and J lost 4; bases outside the gene matches: 6. Here the CDR3 reads CASSPRLAIYNEQFF. As DNA, the CDR3 is TGTGCCAGCAGCCCGAGACTAGCGATTTACAATGAGCAGTTCTTC.

The rearrangement links TRBV5-1 to TRBJ1-1; possibly TRBD1 for D (5 bases). CDR3 length: 13 amino acids. V was clipped by 2 bases and J by 3 bases, with 8 bases between them. Germline assignment: CDR1 SGHRS and CDR2 YFSETQ. The CDR3 bases are TGCGCCAGCAGCTTAGTAGGGGACACTGAAGCTTTCTTT. Translated: CASSLVGDTEAFF.

The gene calls are TRBV6-2 or TRBV6-3 and TRBJ2-1, with D maybe TRBD2 (6 bases). In germline, CDR1 is MNHEY, CDR2 SVGEGT. This CDR3 region has 14 residues. Trimming shortened V by 4 bases and J by 10 bases, and 17 bases separated the two germline ends. The CDR3 loop reads CASSWEIRGAEQFF. The CDR3 DNA is TGTGCCAGCAGTTGGGAGATTCGCGGGGCCGAGCAGTTCTTC.

The rearrangement links TRBV7-9 to TRBJ2-5, with a tentative D call TRBD1 (6 bases). The CDR3 runs to 16 residues. Between the trimmed V and J ends, which lost 2 bases and 1 base, there was a span of 14 bases. CDR1 is SEHNR and CDR2 is FQNEAQ in the germline V gene (reference sequence). The CDR3 loop is CASSLSWDTAQETQYF. CDR3 sequence (DNA): TGTGCCAGCAGCTTATCCTGGGACACTGCCCAAGAGACCCAGTACTTC.

This clone has only one observation. The chain employs TRBV28 and TRBJ1-5; D is ambiguous. Trimming took off 7 bases at V and 3 bases at J, with 7 bases between the two ends. The CDR3 length is 12 residues. Germline V lookup: CDR1 MDHEN, CDR2 SYDVKM. The CDR3 DNA sequence: TGTGCCAGCACCCTCCCCAATCAGCCCCAGCATTTT. As protein: CASTLPNQPQHF.

The chain uses TRBV7-6 and TRBJ2-5, with 7 positions matching TRBD2. The CDR3 length is 14 residues. Germline V gene sequence: CDR1 SGHVS, CDR2 FNYEAQ. The trim removed 4 bases at V and 7 bases at J, leaving 9 bases unmatched. The CDR3 loop is CASSSQAGLSTQYF. CDR3 nucleotide sequence: TGTGCCAGCAGCTCCCAAGCGGGACTCTCGACCCAGTACTTC.

The genes are TRBV11-2 and TRBJ1-2, with D perhaps TRBD1 (6 bases). The CDR3 is made up of 13 amino acids. The germline V gene has CDR1 SGHAT and CDR2 FQNNGV. V lost 2 bases, J lost 4 bases, and 8 bases lay in between. CDR3 amino acids: CASSLYRVYGYTF. DNA for the CDR3: TGTGCCAGCAGCTTATACAGGGTCTATGGCTACACCTTC.

J is TRBJ1-3 and V is TRBV30; no reliable D call. Trimming stripped 2 bases from V and 5 bases from J, with 22 bases between. There are 17 residues in the CDR3. Looked up from germline, CDR1 is GTSNPN and CDR2 is SVGIG (reference sequence). As DNA, the CDR3 is TGTGCCTGGAGTAGGGTTGGAGGGAGGGCAGTTAGAAACACCATATATTTT. It encodes CAWSRVGGRAVRNTIYF.

This clone was seen only a few times. One end of the junction varies from germline; a read error may be responsible. V gene TRBV4-2 combines with J gene TRBJ2-1; 11 bases agree with TRBD2. CDR3 length equals 20 residues. CDR1 is LGHNA and CDR2 is YNFKEQ in the germline V gene. The DNA for the CDR3 is TGTGCCAGCAGACAAGCTATCGCAGGGGGCGTAACTAGCGGGAGCAATGAGCAGTTCTTC. Amino acids: CASRQAIAGGVTSGSNEQFF.

The chain carries TRBV5-4 and TRBJ2-7; maybe TRBD1 (5 bases). The CDR3 sequence is 14 residues long. Looked up from germline, CDR1 is SGHNT and CDR2 is YYREEE (reference sequence). V was trimmed by 3 bases and J by 1 base, leaving 11 bases between them. CDR3 in amino acids: CASSWAGQSYEQYF. CDR3 sequence (DNA): TGTGCCAGCAGCTGGGCTGGACAATCCTACGAGCAGTACTTC.

The rearrangement joins TRBV5-5 to TRBJ1-2; D is uncertain. The V end lost 4 bases, the J end lost 0 bases, and 10 bases lay between the germline ends. CDR1 and CDR2 (germline): SGHKS, YYEKEE (reference sequence). This CDR3 has 14 amino acids. CDR3 sequence reads: CASSPGDSNYGYTF. The CDR3 DNA sequence: TGTGCCAGCAGCCCGGGAGATTCTAACTATGGCTACACCTTC.

This clone occurred a few times. The chain joins TRBV2 to TRBJ1-1; D is ambiguous. The CDR3 contains 14 residues. In germline, CDR1 is SNHLY, CDR2 FYNNEI. V was cut by 7 bases and J by 0 bases, with 12 bases left in between. The CDR3 nucleotides read TGTGCCAGCACCGGAGGGCGGATGAACACTGAAGCTTTCTTT. This gives the protein CASTGGRMNTEAFF.

The chain uses TRBV29-1 and TRBJ1-4; possibly TRBD1 for D (5 bases). In germline, CDR1 is SQVTM, CDR2 ANQGSEA. The CDR3 length is 12 residues. Trimming left V 7 bases short and J 3 bases short, with 9 bases between. CDR3 residues: CSGRQSNEKLFF. CDR3 nucleotides: TGCAGCGGACGACAGTCTAATGAAAAACTGTTTTTT.

In its sample, this clone was seen a few times. This rearrangement joins TRBV30 to TRBJ2-7, with 11 bases matching TRBD1. With V trimmed by 2 bases and J by 5 bases, 5 bases remained unmatched. The CDR3 covers 14 residues. Germline lookup yields CDR1 GTSNPN and CDR2 SVGIG (reference sequence). CDR3 DNA: TGTGCCTGGAGTTCCGGACAGGGGGCGGACGAGCAGTACTTC. Translated, it gives CAWSSGQGADEQYF.

V gene TRBV5-4 combines with J gene TRBJ2-3; 10 bases map to TRBD2. From germline, CDR1 is SGHNT and CDR2 YYREEE (reference sequence). J was trimmed by 4 bases and V by 3 bases; bases with no gene match: 5. This CDR3 region has 15 residues. CDR3 sequence: CASSSKRGGADTQYF. For the CDR3, the DNA is TGTGCCAGCAGCTCCAAGCGGGGGGGCGCAGATACGCAGTATTTT.

The chain is built from TRBV6-5 and TRBJ1-1, with TRBD1 matching over 8 bases. CDR3 size: 13 residues. Losses at the gene ends were 10 bases for V and 4 bases for J; bases not matched to a gene: 8. Germline assignment: CDR1 MNHEY and CDR2 SVGAGI. CDR3 in DNA: TGTGCCACCAGAGACAGGGGTTTCACTGAAGCTTTCTTT. This translates into CATRDRGFTEAFF.

This chain links TRBV5-1 with TRBJ1-1; the match to TRBD1 covers 9 bases. CDR3 length: 13 amino acids. In germline, CDR1 is SGHRS, CDR2 YFSETQ. Losses at the gene ends were 4 bases for V and 4 bases for J; bases not matched to a gene: 2. The chain's CDR3 is CASSGTGTTEAFF. The CDR3 DNA reads as TGCGCCAGCAGCGGGACAGGGACCACTGAAGCTTTCTTT. Drawing the rest from reference TRBV5-1 and TRBJ1-1, the complete variable domain is KAGVTQTPRYLIKTRGQQVTLSCSPISGHRSVSWYQQTPGQGLQFLFEYFSETQRNKGNFPGRFSGRQFSNSRSEMNVSTLELGDSALYLCASSGTGTTEAFFGQGTRLTVV.

The CDR3 is CASSSTTGDGYTF. DNA of the CDR3: TGTGCCAGCAGCTCGACTACAGGGGATGGCTACACCTTC. This chain uses TRBV5-8 with TRBJ1-2; 7 bases agree with TRBD1. Germline values: CDR1 SGHTS, CDR2 YDEGEE. The CDR3 spans 13 residues. J was trimmed by 6 bases and V by 3 bases; bases with no gene match: 5.

The gene calls are TRBV5-1 and TRBJ2-1, with 9 bases lining up with TRBD2. The germline V gene encodes CDR1 SGHRS and CDR2 YFSETQ. The CDR3 is made up of 15 amino acids. The ends lost 6 bases at V and 4 bases at J; junction bases unmatched: 8. The CDR3 region is CASTLVAGGYNEQFF. The CDR3 DNA reads as TGCGCCAGCACCCTGGTGGCGGGGGGGTACAATGAGCAGTTCTTC. Looking up the rest from reference TRBV5-1 and TRBJ2-1 gives the full variable domain: KAGVTQTPRYLIKTRGQQVTLSCSPISGHRSVSWYQQTPGQGLQFLFEYFSETQRNKGNFPGRFSGRQFSNSRSEMNVSTLELGDSALYLCASTLVAGGYNEQFFGPGTRLTVL.

About this clone: Other nucleotide sequences in the sample specify the same CDR3. The CDR3 loop is CASSQGVNTEAFF. In DNA, the CDR3 is TGTGCCAGCTCTCAGGGTGTGAACACTGAAGCTTTCTTT. The chain uses TRBV18 and TRBJ1-1; the D gene is possibly TRBD1 (5 bases). This CDR3 has 13 amino acids. The germline CDR1 and CDR2 sequences are KGHSH and LQKENI. Trimming pared 6 bases from V and 0 bases from J, leaving 8 bases between.

The rearrangement uses TRBV27 and TRBJ1-2; TRBD1 matches at 9 bases. The germline V gene encodes CDR1 MNHEY and CDR2 SMNVEV (reference sequence). The length of the CDR3 is 14 residues. The trim removed 8 bases at V and 5 bases at J, leaving 9 bases unmatched. CDR3 bases: TGTGCCAGCCGGGGGACAGGGCCAAGATATGGCTACACCTTC. This gives the protein CASRGTGPRYGYTF.

In its sample, this clone was seen a few times. The chain recombines TRBV29-1 with TRBJ2-2; a possible D gene is TRBD1 (5 bases). Germline V gene data show CDR1 as SQVTM and CDR2 as ANQGSEA. V was pared by 7 bases and J by 4 bases, with 10 bases between. CDR3 length: 12 residues. The CDR3: CSAPDITGELFF. Here the CDR3 DNA reads TGCAGCGCTCCGGACATCACCGGGGAGCTGTTTTTT.

This chain joins TRBV28 and TRBJ2-1; D unresolved. Trimming shortened V by 10 bases and J by 10 bases, and 14 bases separated the two germline ends. This CDR3 contains 11 residues. Germline assignment: CDR1 MDHEN and CDR2 SYDVKM. The CDR3 protein is CATITVGEQFF. CDR3 nucleotides: TGTGCCACCATAACCGTCGGGGAGCAGTTCTTC.

This clone was recorded once. The chain employs TRBV11-2 and TRBJ2-1; D is possibly TRBD1 (5 bases). Germline assignment: CDR1 SGHAT and CDR2 FQNNGV. This CDR3 spans 15 amino acids. Between the trimmed V and J ends, which lost 0 bases and 7 bases, there was a span of 13 bases. This CDR3 reads CASSLEGQGVNEQFF. The CDR3 DNA follows: TGTGCCAGCAGCTTAGAAGGCCAGGGCGTAAATGAGCAGTTCTTC. The full variable domain, rest sourced from reference TRBV11-2 and TRBJ2-1, is EAGVAQSPRYKIIEKRQSVAFWCNPISGHATLYWYQQILGQGPKLLIQFQNNGVVDDSQLPKDRFSAERLKGVDSTLKIQPAKLEDSAVYLCASSLEGQGVNEQFFGPGTRLTVL.

This rearrangement joins TRBV24-1 to TRBJ2-3; D perhaps matches TRBD1 (6 bases). The CDR3 is 16 residues long. CDR1 and CDR2 (germline): KGHDR, SFDVKD. Trimming took off 1 base at V and 4 bases at J, with 14 bases between the two ends. The CDR3 loop reads CATSDLEGHGADTQYF. As DNA, the CDR3 is TGTGCCACCAGTGATTTAGAGGGACACGGCGCAGATACGCAGTATTTT.

The CDR3 reads CASSLGTNTDTQYF. In DNA, the CDR3 is TGCGCCAGCAGCTTGGGCACTAACACAGATACGCAGTATTTT. This sequence joins TRBV5-1 and TRBJ2-3; D unclear. V gave up 0 bases and J gave up 2 bases, with 7 bases separating them. Germline V CDR1 and CDR2: SGHRS, YFSETQ. CDR3 length: 14 amino acids.